Shown below are 23 T cell receptor beta chains from a single sample sequenced in a study of blood T cell repertoires in COVID-19. Only in-frame clones appear in the TCRdb table, and some are missing; sequencing was by immunoSEQ multiplex PCR. In the table there are over 250,000 clones, roughly nine tenths of which are singletons. Sequenced material: PBMCs or T cells enriched from blood (not recorded which). These receptors were collected from a man aged 55-75 years who had recovered from COVID-19.

In its sample, this clone was seen a few times. This rearrangement joins TRBV7-9 to TRBJ2-1; 8 bases fit TRBD2. The germline V gene encodes CDR1 SEHNR and CDR2 FQNEAQ (reference sequence). This CDR3 has 15 residues. The trim removed 5 bases at V and 0 bases at J, leaving 3 bases unmatched. The CDR3 nucleotides are TGTGCCAGCAGCCTCGGGGGGGGCTCCTACAATGAGCAGTTCTTC. Its translation: CASSLGGGSYNEQFF.

There are a few counts of this clone. This chain connects TRBV5-1 to TRBJ1-2; 7 bases align to TRBD1. Trimming cost V 7 bases and J 4 bases; bases outside gene matches: 22. The germline gives CDR1 SGHRS, CDR2 YFSETQ. The CDR3 is 18 amino acids. The CDR3 sequence: CASRPLNPTGVASYGYTF. CDR3 DNA sequence: TGCGCCAGCCGACCACTGAATCCAACAGGGGTAGCGTCCTATGGCTACACCTTC.

The chain employs TRBV15 and TRBJ1-3, with 7 positions matching TRBD1. CDR3 size: 18 residues. The germline gives CDR1 LNHNV, CDR2 YYDKDF (reference sequence). V lost 2 bases and J lost 0; bases outside the gene matches: 10. The CDR3, as DNA: TGTGCCACCAGCAGACGCGAAGACAGGGCGAGCTCTGGAAACACCATATATTTT. This encodes CATSRREDRASSGNTIYF.

The chain has TRBV9 and TRBJ2-6; D remains unclear. The CDR3 is made up of 14 amino acids. Looked up from germline, CDR1 is SGDLS and CDR2 is YYNGEE. Trimming removed 3 bases at V and 0 bases at J, with 4 bases between. CDR3 DNA: TGTGCCAGCAGCGCTAGCTCTGGGGCCAACGTCCTGACTTTC. Translating it yields CASSASSGANVLTF.

The chain is built from TRBV30 and TRBJ1-1; perhaps TRBD1 as D (6 bases). Germline CDR1 is GTSNPN and CDR2 is SVGIG (reference sequence). The V and J ends lost 7 bases and 1 base respectively, with 13 bases between them. The CDR3 is 13 amino acids. CDR3 in amino acids: CAFGRGGNTEAFF. As DNA, the CDR3 is TGTGCCTTTGGGAGGGGGGGGAACACTGAAGCTTTCTTT.

This rearrangement joins TRBV6-5 to TRBJ2-2; D may be TRBD2 (5 bases). Trimming shortened V by 6 bases and J by 6 bases, and 5 bases separated the two germline ends. Germline values: CDR1 MNHEY, CDR2 SVGAGI. The CDR3 has 11 residues. CDR3 bases: TGTGCCAGCAGGAGGGCCGGGGAGCTGTTTTTT. Translating it yields CASRRAGELFF.

This sequence joins TRBV9 and TRBJ2-1, with 10 positions matching TRBD1. This CDR3 has 15 amino acids. Germline assignment: CDR1 SGDLS and CDR2 YYNGEE. V lost 0 bases and J lost 4; bases outside the gene matches: 1. The CDR3 sequence: CASSVGTGGYNEQFF. Here the CDR3 DNA reads TGTGCCAGCAGCGTAGGGACAGGGGGTTACAATGAGCAGTTCTTC.

V and J are TRBV3-1 (or the pseudogene TRBV3-2) and TRBJ2-2; 8 bases match TRBD2. J lost 4 bases, V lost 3 bases, and 1 base had no gene match. Germline V CDR1 and CDR2: LGHDT, YNNKEL (reference sequence). This CDR3 spans 14 amino acids. The CDR3 DNA is TGTGCCAGCAGCCAGAGCGGGGGCACCGGGGAGCTGTTTTTT. It codes for CASSQSGGTGELFF.

The rearrangement uses TRBV19 and TRBJ1-5, with a tentative D call TRBD1 (5 bases). Germline lookup yields CDR1 LNHDA and CDR2 SQIVND (reference sequence). V lost 0 bases and J 5 bases, leaving 11 bases between the germline ends. The CDR3 has 15 residues. CDR3 sequence (DNA): TGTGCCAGTAGTATAGACGGGGGTTTTTATCAGCCCCAGCATTTT. Its translation: CASSIDGGFYQPQHF.

Worth noting for this clone: Sequence at one end of the junction differs from germline and may be a read error. This sequence joins TRBV12-3 or TRBV12-4 and TRBJ1-5; 8 bases match TRBD1. This CDR3 has 13 amino acids. The CDR3 region is CASSFGPGQGSRF. The CDR3 coding sequence is TGTGCCAGCAGTTTCGGCCCAGGACAGGGCAGCCGATTT.

The chain links TRBV27 to TRBJ1-1, with a tentative D call TRBD1 (6 bases). Germline values: CDR1 MNHEY, CDR2 SMNVEV (reference sequence). This CDR3 is 17 amino acids long. Between the trimmed V and J ends, which lost 2 bases and 1 base, there was a span of 17 bases. The CDR3 is CASSLKGVLGANTEAFF. CDR3 DNA: TGTGCCAGCAGTTTAAAGGGGGTCCTGGGGGCGAACACTGAAGCTTTCTTT.

The J gene is TRBJ2-3, the V gene TRBV7-2, with 9 bases matching TRBD2. Germline assignment: CDR1 SGHTA and CDR2 FQGNSA. The CDR3 has 15 amino acids. V was clipped by 7 bases and J by 6 bases; unmatched bases: 11. CDR3 loop: CASISGRTHPDTQYF. The CDR3 DNA is TGTGCCAGCATAAGCGGGAGGACACACCCCGATACGCAGTATTTT.

The rearrangement links TRBV11-2 to TRBJ2-3, with 8 bases fitting TRBD2. Trimming at V came to 4 bases and at J to 0 bases, leaving 6 bases not matched to a gene. The CDR3 is made up of 16 amino acids. Germline V gene sequence: CDR1 SGHAT, CDR2 FQNNGV. CDR3 in DNA: TGTGCCAGCAGCTCCCCGCGGGGGGCTAGCACAGATACGCAGTATTTT. Translating gives CASSSPRGASTDTQYF.

The chain couples TRBV12-3 or TRBV12-4 to TRBJ2-7; possibly TRBD1 for D (5 bases). The ends were cut back, 6 bases at V and 3 bases at J, with 9 bases in the middle. This CDR3 spans 12 amino acids. CDR3 sequence: CASSQGGYEQYF. The DNA for the CDR3 is TGTGCCAGCAGCCAGGGTGGCTACGAGCAGTACTTC.

The CDR3 region is CATSTGTGTTYNSPLHF. CDR3 DNA sequence: TGTGCCACCAGCACGGGGACAGGGACAACCTATAATTCACCCCTCCACTTT. This chain joins TRBV15 and TRBJ1-6; TRBD1 matches 9 bases. V lost 4 bases and J lost 2; bases outside the gene matches: 6. Germline CDR1 LNHNV, CDR2 YYDKDF (reference sequence). The CDR3 contains 17 residues.

On this clone: In the same sample, other DNA sequences code for this CDR3. The genes are TRBV30 and TRBJ1-1; D gene uncertain. CDR3 size: 13 residues. Germline loops: CDR1 GTSNPN, CDR2 SVGIG (reference sequence). V was clipped by 0 bases and J by 1 base, with 6 bases between them. CDR3 region: CAWSVGGNTEAFF. The CDR3 coding sequence is TGTGCCTGGAGTGTAGGAGGGAACACTGAAGCTTTCTTT. Together with reference TRBV30 and TRBJ1-1, the CDR3 gives the full variable domain: SQTIHQWPATLVQPVGSPLSLECTVEGTSNPNLYWYRQAAGRGLQLLFYSVGIGQISSEVPQNLSASRPQDRQFILSSKKLLLSDSGFYLCAWSVGGNTEAFFGQGTRLTVV.

The J gene is TRBJ1-1, the V gene TRBV5-1; unclear D gene. The CDR3 consists of 16 residues. The V and J ends lost 1 base and 0 bases respectively, with 13 bases between them. Germline lookup yields CDR1 SGHRS and CDR2 YFSETQ. The CDR3, as DNA: TGCGCCAGCAGCTTGTCCCCTCTCCCCCTGAACACTGAAGCTTTCTTT. Translating it yields CASSLSPLPLNTEAFF.

The chain joins TRBV4-1 to TRBJ1-5; 11 positions match TRBD1. Germline V gene lookup returns CDR1 MGHRA and CDR2 YSYEKL. CDR3 length: 15 residues. J gave up 7 bases and V 3 bases, and 5 bases lay outside the gene matches. CDR3 loop: CASSQRTGGGQPQHF. Here the CDR3 DNA reads TGCGCCAGCAGCCAGCGGACAGGGGGCGGACAGCCCCAGCATTTT.

The chain is built from TRBV5-1 and TRBJ2-1, with 10 bases identical to TRBD1. Trimming removed 4 bases from V and 5 bases from J; junction bases left unmatched: 6. This CDR3 has 15 amino acids. The germline CDR1 and CDR2 sequences are SGHRS and YFSETQ. In DNA form, the CDR3 reads TGCGCCAGCAGCACCGGACAGGGGGACAACAATGAGCAGTTCTTC. Protein: CASSTGQGDNNEQFF.

The V gene is TRBV6-2 or TRBV6-3, the J gene TRBJ2-6; 7 nucleotides align to TRBD1. This CDR3 region has 18 residues. CDR1 is MNHEY and CDR2 is SVGEGT in the germline V gene. The V and J ends lost 2 bases and 7 bases, in that order; junction bases with no gene match: 14. The CDR3 here is CASSYPTKQGLIANVLTF. For the CDR3, the DNA is TGTGCCAGCAGTTACCCCACCAAACAGGGGTTAATAGCCAACGTCCTGACTTTC.

The chain recombines TRBV7-2 with TRBJ1-5; D unresolved. The V end was cut by 0 bases, the J end by 3 bases, with 9 bases between. Germline V gene sequence: CDR1 SGHTA, CDR2 FQGNSA. The CDR3 is 15 amino acids. This CDR3 is CASSLAAGINQPQHF. In DNA form, the CDR3 reads TGTGCCAGCAGCTTAGCGGCGGGAATCAATCAGCCCCAGCATTTT.

The rearrangement uses TRBV5-8 and TRBJ2-1; no definite D call. Germline CDR1 is SGHTS and CDR2 is YDEGEE. V lost 1 base and J lost 0, with 5 bases in between. The CDR3 runs to 14 residues. The CDR3 DNA reads TGTGCCAGCAGCTTGATCGGCTCCTACAATGAGCAGTTCTTC. Protein sequence: CASSLIGSYNEQFF.

The chain couples TRBV5-1 to TRBJ2-3; 10 bases align to TRBD2. CDR1 is SGHRS and CDR2 is YFSETQ in the germline V gene. Losses at the gene ends were 1 base for V and 0 bases for J; bases not matched to a gene: 8. CDR3 length: 18 residues. CDR3 in amino acids: CASSLLRTSGPSTDTQYF. The CDR3 DNA follows: TGCGCCAGCAGCTTGTTGAGGACTAGCGGACCTAGCACAGATACGCAGTATTTT.